This entry lists 14 T cell receptor beta chains sequenced from one sample in a study of cytomegalovirus exposure and HLA in healthy donors. The study ran its PCR with 60 Vbeta and 13 Jbeta primers. The method was immunoSEQ multiplex PCR; TCRdb's version includes in-frame clones alone and lacks a portion of them. The sample records about 190,000 clones, roughly 80% being singletons. The sequencing input was PBMCs. The receptors shown here come from a woman aged 25 to 39 in good health and CMV-seropositive.

V usage is TRBV19 and J usage is TRBJ2-7; TRBD2 matches 10 bases. The CDR3 consists of 14 residues. Losses at the gene ends were 5 bases for V and 4 bases for J; bases not matched to a gene: 5. The germline V gene encodes CDR1 LNHDA and CDR2 SQIVND (reference sequence). The CDR3 DNA follows: TGTGCCAGTAGTCTAGCGGGAGACTATTACGAGCAGTACTTC. This encodes CASSLAGDYYEQYF.

The chain carries TRBV28 and TRBJ2-7, with D possibly TRBD2 on 6 matching bases. Germline loops: CDR1 MDHEN, CDR2 SYDVKM. The CDR3 is 14 amino acids. V was shortened by 4 bases and J by 2 bases, with 12 bases between the two germline ends. The CDR3 DNA is TGTGCCAGCAGTTCCGGGACTCCGACCTACGAGCAGTACTTC. Protein: CASSSGTPTYEQYF.

For this clone: This specimen includes other DNA sequences encoding the same CDR3. This chain uses TRBV28 with TRBJ2-5; D not resolved. The DNA end lines up better with TRBJ2-7; the J call may be wrong. This CDR3 contains 12 residues. Germline V gene data show CDR1 as MDHEN and CDR2 as SYDVKM. CDR3: CASRSSSYEQYF. The DNA for the CDR3 is TGTGCCAGCAGATCGAGCTCCTACGAGCAGTACTTC.

This clone has a handful of counts. The CDR3 region has the DNA TGTGCCAGCAGCCAAGATATGGGCAGAACTGGAAACACCATATATTTT. It specifies CASSQDMGRTGNTIYF. The J gene is TRBJ1-3, the V gene TRBV4-2, with D unclear. Trimming cost V 0 bases and J 2 bases, with 11 bases left between them. This CDR3 spans 16 amino acids. The germline CDR1 and CDR2 sequences are LGHNA and YNFKEQ.

The chain combines TRBV7-2 with TRBJ2-7; D unresolved. The CDR3 runs 14 residues. V lost 1 base and J 7 bases, leaving 14 bases between the germline ends. Per the germline V gene, CDR1 is SGHTA and CDR2 is FQGNSA. CDR3 DNA: TGTGCCAGCAGCTTAGAATCACGAGGATGGGAGCAGTACTTC. It specifies CASSLESRGWEQYF.

The chain uses TRBV28 and TRBJ1-4, with D unclear. Germline lookup yields CDR1 MDHEN and CDR2 SYDVKM. The CDR3 has 17 amino acids. The V gene lost 6 bases and the J gene lost 4 bases, with 21 bases spanning the gap. CDR3 DNA sequence: TGTGCCAGCAGGCGATCCTCCTCGATAGCCTATAATGAAAAACTGTTTTTT. Its protein is CASRRSSSIAYNEKLFF. The full variable domain, with the rest looked up from reference TRBV28 and TRBJ1-4, is DVKVTQSSRYLVKRTGEKVFLECVQDMDHENMFWYRQDPGLGLRLIYFSYDVKMKEKGDIPEGYSVSREKKERFSLILESASTNQTSMYLCASRRSSSIAYNEKLFFGSGTQLSVL.

The chain carries TRBV19 and TRBJ2-2, with 13 bases matching TRBD2. Unmatched junction bases numbered 12, after V lost 4 bases and J lost 4 bases. This CDR3 region has 19 residues. Per the germline V gene, CDR1 is LNHDA and CDR2 is SQIVND (reference sequence). The CDR3, as DNA: TGTGCCAGTAGTACGCCGGGACTAGCGGGAAATGGGGTCACCGGGGAGCTGTTTTTT. This encodes CASSTPGLAGNGVTGELFF.

This clone occurred a few times. The final CDR3 position lacks the conserved phenylalanine or tryptophan, pointing to a likely read error. The limits of the CDR3 on the DNA are not certain, so only TCRdb's listed CDR3 is given. The rearrangement joins TRBV18 to TRBJ1-2; no DNA check was done on the table's D call, TRBD1. The CDR3 adds up to 14 amino acids, both ends counted. Germline assignment: CDR1 KGHSH and CDR2 LQKENI. The CDR3 here is CASSVHGQGDLFFS.

The gene calls are TRBV28 and TRBJ2-3; 9 bases fit TRBD2. Losses at the gene ends were 6 bases for V and 3 bases for J; bases not matched to a gene: 7. CDR1 is MDHEN, CDR2 SYDVKM, per germline. The CDR3 has 15 amino acids. The CDR3 DNA follows: TGTGCCAGCAGCCCCGGGACTAGCAAGACAGATACGCAGTATTTT. As protein: CASSPGTSKTDTQYF.

This chain uses TRBV2 with TRBJ2-7; 7 bases align to TRBD2. Germline trimming cut 9 bases from V and 6 bases from J; bases unmatched to any gene: 14. This CDR3 spans 14 amino acids. Germline CDR1 and CDR2: SNHLY and FYNNEI. This CDR3 reads CASLRAGTIVEQYF. CDR3 DNA: TGTGCCAGTTTAAGGGCAGGGACTATCGTCGAGCAGTACTTC.

The V gene is TRBV27, the J gene TRBJ2-5; TRBD2 aligns across 9 bases. Matching the DNA end better, TRBJ2-7 makes the J call doubtful. Germline CDR1 MNHEY, CDR2 SMNVEV (reference sequence). The CDR3 length is 14 residues. The chain's CDR3 is CASSAGLANYEQYF. The DNA of the CDR3 is TGTGCCAGCAGTGCGGGACTAGCTAATTACGAGCAGTACTTC.

V usage is TRBV27 and J usage is TRBJ2-7; D may be TRBD2 (6 bases). Trimming shortened V by 1 base and J by 2 bases, and 15 bases separated the two germline ends. This CDR3 spans 16 amino acids. Per germline, CDR1 MNHEY and CDR2 SMNVEV (reference sequence). The CDR3 DNA reads as TGTGCCAGCAGTTTATTGGGCGGGGCGACCCCCTACGAGCAGTACTTC. Protein sequence: CASSLLGGATPYEQYF.

This clone was seen a handful of times. The chain links TRBV10-3 to TRBJ2-7; a weak D match, TRBD1 (7 bases). V was shortened by 3 bases and J by 0 bases, with 18 bases between the two germline ends. Germline values: CDR1 ENHRY, CDR2 SYGVKD. The CDR3 consists of 17 residues. As DNA, the CDR3 is TGTGCCATCAGTGATTCGCCAGGGGGAGGCGTCTCCTACGAGCAGTACTTC. Translation: CAISDSPGGGVSYEQYF.

This clone showed up just once. The chain recombines TRBV6-4 with TRBJ2-1; perhaps TRBD2 as D (6 bases). Germline loops: CDR1 MRHNA, CDR2 SNTAGT. CDR3 size: 14 residues. V was trimmed by 6 bases and J by 6 bases, leaving 15 bases between them. The CDR3 here is CASRNPGLSNEQFF. The CDR3 bases are TGTGCCAGCAGAAACCCGGGACTGTCCAATGAGCAGTTCTTC.